Listed below are T cell receptor beta chains from one sample, sequenced in a study of regulatory T cells in long-lasting Graves disease. TCRdb reprocessed the multiplex PCR reads with MiXCR, giving one entry per CDR3 protein. Seen here are some 410,000 distinct CDR3 sequences, about 16% observed once, and the top ten hold around 10%. The data were also submitted as part of a second study, on T cells in Graves' hyperthyroidism and ophthalmopathy.

The sequences come from peripheral blood mononuclear cells (PBMCs), collected at new diagnosis, from a patient treated with antithyroid drugs. These TCRs come from a young woman with Graves disease. Each CDR3 is given with its conserved first and last residue. The order of the fields is clone size, CDR3 length, J gene, D gene, V gene, CDR3 protein, CDR3 DNA. The D gene is left open where the match is weak. Size tells how often a clone was seen (once, few, many) or the class of an expanded clone, and some rows leave it out.

abundance: -
len: 16
j_gene: TRBJ2-1
d_gene: TRBD2
v_gene: TRBV7-6
CDR3aa: CASSYQGTSGTGEQFF
CDR3nt: TGTGCCAGCAGCTATCAGGGGACTAGCGGGACGGGTGAGCAGTTCTTC

abundance: few
len: 16
j_gene: TRBJ2-3
d_gene: TRBD2
v_gene: TRBV13
CDR3aa: CASSYSLAGVPDAQYF
CDR3nt: TGTGCCAGCAGTTACTCGCTAGCGGGAGTCCCAGATGCGCAGTATTTT

abundance: many
len: 16
j_gene: TRBJ2-2
d_gene: -
v_gene: TRBV12-3/TRBV12-4
CDR3aa: CAGTYVAGPNTGELFF
CDR3nt: TGTGCCGGTACCTATGTGGCGGGACCGAACACCGGGGAGCTGTTTTTT

abundance: -
len: 18
j_gene: TRBJ2-6
d_gene: -
v_gene: TRBV11-2
CDR3aa: CASSYGRRTNSGANVLTF
CDR3nt: TGTGCCAGCAGCTACGGACGGAGGACAAACTCTGGGGCCAACGTCCTGACTTTC

abundance: many
len: 15
j_gene: TRBJ2-2
d_gene: -
v_gene: TRBV7-9
CDR3aa: CASSTATGNTGELFF
CDR3nt: TGTGCCAGCAGCACAGCGACGGGAAACACCGGGGAGCTGTTTTTT

abundance: -
len: 13
j_gene: TRBJ1-5
d_gene: -
v_gene: TRBV6-1
CDR3aa: CASSQLVGQPQHF
CDR3nt: TGTGCCAGCTCTCAGCTCGTGGGGCAGCCCCAGCATTTT

abundance: -
len: 12
j_gene: TRBJ2-3
d_gene: -
v_gene: TRBV10-3
CDR3aa: CAIRGAHDTQYF
CDR3nt: TGTGCCATCAGGGGGGCACACGATACGCAGTATTTT

abundance: many
len: 14
j_gene: TRBJ2-1
d_gene: -
v_gene: TRBV7-3
CDR3aa: CASSPSSAYNEQFF
CDR3nt: TGTGCCAGCAGCCCTTCTAGCGCCTACAATGAGCAGTTCTTC

abundance: -
len: 16
j_gene: TRBJ1-5
d_gene: TRBD1
v_gene: TRBV28
CDR3aa: CASSLASRGRNQPQHF
CDR3nt: TGTGCCAGCAGTTTAGCTTCCAGGGGGCGCAATCAGCCCCAGCATTTT

abundance: many
len: 14
j_gene: TRBJ1-1
d_gene: TRBD1
v_gene: TRBV18
CDR3aa: CASSPRTGVTEAFF
CDR3nt: TGTGCCAGCTCACCACGGACAGGGGTGACTGAAGCTTTCTTT

abundance: -
len: 14
j_gene: TRBJ1-5
d_gene: -
v_gene: TRBV19
CDR3aa: CASSITGLAQPQHF
CDR3nt: TGTGCCAGTAGTATAACAGGGCTGGCTCAGCCCCAGCATTTT

abundance: -
len: 19
j_gene: TRBJ2-3
d_gene: TRBD2
v_gene: TRBV28
CDR3aa: CGSSLYILKTSGRTDTQYF
CDR3nt: TGTGGCAGCAGTTTATACATTCTCAAGACTAGCGGGAGAACAGATACGCAGTATTTT

abundance: many
len: 13
j_gene: TRBJ2-7
d_gene: -
v_gene: TRBV28
CDR3aa: CASASRNPYEQYF
CDR3nt: TGTGCCAGCGCCTCGAGGAACCCCTACGAGCAGTACTTC

abundance: -
len: 14
j_gene: TRBJ2-5
d_gene: -
v_gene: TRBV6-2/TRBV6-3
CDR3aa: CASSYLGGEETQYF
CDR3nt: TGTGCCAGCAGTTATCTAGGAGGGGAAGAGACCCAGTACTTC

abundance: -
len: 17
j_gene: TRBJ2-2
d_gene: TRBD1
v_gene: TRBV6-4
CDR3aa: CASRNRGFPRNTGELFF
CDR3nt: TGTGCCAGCAGAAACAGGGGGTTTCCTCGGAACACCGGGGAGCTGTTTTTT

abundance: many
len: 17
j_gene: TRBJ2-7
d_gene: TRBD2
v_gene: TRBV7-2
CDR3aa: CASSQDRVRREGYEQYF
CDR3nt: TGTGCCAGCAGCCAAGACAGAGTCCGGCGGGAGGGGTACGAGCAGTACTTC

abundance: once
len: 12
j_gene: TRBJ1-1
d_gene: -
v_gene: TRBV19
CDR3aa: CASSYRDFEAFF
CDR3nt: TGTGCCAGTTCGTACCGAGACTTTGAAGCTTTCTTT

abundance: few
len: 17
j_gene: TRBJ2-1
d_gene: TRBD2
v_gene: TRBV19
CDR3aa: CASSDHGAGVAYNEQFF
CDR3nt: TGTGCCAGTAGTGACCATGGGGCGGGAGTCGCCTACAATGAGCAGTTCTTC

abundance: -
len: 12
j_gene: TRBJ2-5
d_gene: TRBD1
v_gene: TRBV2
CDR3aa: CASDRDQETQYF
CDR3nt: TGTGCCAGTGACAGGGACCAAGAGACCCAGTACTTC

abundance: few
len: 14
j_gene: TRBJ1-1
d_gene: -
v_gene: TRBV4-1
CDR3aa: CASSQVVAGTEAFF
CDR3nt: TGCGCCAGCAGCCAAGTTGTCGCAGGGACTGAAGCTTTCTTT

abundance: -
len: 16
j_gene: TRBJ2-5
d_gene: -
v_gene: TRBV5-6
CDR3aa: CASRAYGRVEKETQYF
CDR3nt: TGTGCCAGCCGAGCCTACGGCCGGGTTGAAAAAGAGACCCAGTACTTC

abundance: many
len: 14
j_gene: TRBJ2-7
d_gene: TRBD1
v_gene: TRBV7-9
CDR3aa: CASSQGDTSYEQYF
CDR3nt: TGTGCCAGCAGCCAGGGGGACACCTCCTACGAGCAGTACTTC

abundance: -
len: 15
j_gene: TRBJ1-3
d_gene: -
v_gene: TRBV4-3
CDR3aa: CASSHGASSGNTIYF
CDR3nt: TGCGCCAGCAGCCATGGGGCGAGCTCTGGAAACACCATATATTTT

abundance: -
len: 17
j_gene: TRBJ1-5
d_gene: -
v_gene: TRBV12-3/TRBV12-4
CDR3aa: CASSLPVWGRSDQPQHF
CDR3nt: TGTGCCAGCAGTTTACCTGTCTGGGGGAGGAGTGATCAGCCCCAGCATTTT

abundance: -
len: 14
j_gene: TRBJ1-2
d_gene: TRBD1
v_gene: TRBV9
CDR3aa: CASSRRTGGVGYTF
CDR3nt: TGTGCCAGCAGCCGACGGACAGGGGGCGTTGGCTACACCTTC

abundance: many
len: 15
j_gene: TRBJ2-7
d_gene: TRBD2
v_gene: TRBV6-2/TRBV6-3
CDR3aa: CASSYGAGDGYEQYF
CDR3nt: TGTGCCAGCAGTTACGGGGCGGGAGATGGCTACGAGCAGTACTTC

abundance: many
len: 13
j_gene: TRBJ2-2
d_gene: -
v_gene: TRBV20-1
CDR3aa: CVGGAPNTGELFF
CDR3nt: TGCGTGGGGGGCGCTCCTAACACCGGGGAGCTGTTTTTT

abundance: few
len: 21
j_gene: TRBJ2-2
d_gene: -
v_gene: TRBV5-1
CDR3aa: CASSFARRVAVLYANTGELFF
CDR3nt: TGCGCCAGCAGCTTCGCGAGGAGGGTAGCGGTACTATACGCGAACACCGGGGAGCTGTTTTTT

abundance: many
len: 12
j_gene: TRBJ2-1
d_gene: -
v_gene: TRBV7-9
CDR3aa: CASSLASVEQFF
CDR3nt: TGTGCCAGCAGCTTAGCGTCCGTTGAGCAGTTCTTC

abundance: many
len: 15
j_gene: TRBJ2-3
d_gene: TRBD2
v_gene: TRBV12-5
CDR3aa: CASGPGLAATDTQYF
CDR3nt: TGTGCTAGTGGTCCCGGACTAGCGGCCACAGATACGCAGTATTTT

abundance: many
len: 16
j_gene: TRBJ2-7
d_gene: TRBD2
v_gene: TRBV6-2/TRBV6-3
CDR3aa: CASSHPILAGRYEQYF
CDR3nt: TGTGCCAGCAGTCACCCCATACTAGCGGGGCGCTACGAGCAGTACTTC

abundance: many
len: 15
j_gene: TRBJ2-1
d_gene: TRBD1
v_gene: TRBV28
CDR3aa: CASSLRDRAYNEQFF
CDR3nt: TGTGCCAGCAGCCTCCGGGACAGGGCCTACAATGAGCAGTTCTTC

abundance: many
len: 18
j_gene: TRBJ2-7
d_gene: TRBD2
v_gene: TRBV27
CDR3aa: CASEGRPSVAGGPYEQYF
CDR3nt: TGTGCCAGCGAGGGACGACCTAGCGTGGCGGGAGGGCCCTACGAGCAGTACTTC

abundance: many
len: 14
j_gene: TRBJ2-2
d_gene: TRBD2
v_gene: TRBV24-1
CDR3aa: CATSEGTSAGELFF
CDR3nt: TGTGCCACCAGTGAAGGGACTAGCGCCGGGGAGCTGTTTTTT

abundance: many
len: 16
j_gene: TRBJ2-5
d_gene: TRBD1
v_gene: TRBV6-1
CDR3aa: CASRLRTTGGLETQYF
CDR3nt: TGTGCCAGCAGACTACGCACGACAGGGGGATTAGAGACCCAGTACTTC

abundance: few
len: 15
j_gene: TRBJ2-1
d_gene: TRBD2
v_gene: TRBV6-4
CDR3aa: CASRNLAGSNNEQFF
CDR3nt: TGTGCCAGCAGGAATCTAGCGGGGTCAAACAATGAGCAGTTCTTC

abundance: many
len: 14
j_gene: TRBJ2-5
d_gene: -
v_gene: TRBV18
CDR3aa: CASSPPGLSETQYF
CDR3nt: TGTGCCAGCTCACCCCCGGGGTTGTCGGAGACCCAGTACTTC

abundance: many
len: 16
j_gene: TRBJ1-5
d_gene: TRBD1
v_gene: TRBV28
CDR3aa: CASSATGGAGNQPQHF
CDR3nt: TGTGCCAGCAGTGCTACAGGGGGCGCGGGCAATCAGCCCCAGCATTTT

abundance: many
len: 17
j_gene: TRBJ2-2
d_gene: -
v_gene: TRBV6-1
CDR3aa: CASSEVQGRGYTGELFF
CDR3nt: TGTGCCAGCAGTGAAGTCCAAGGCAGGGGTTACACCGGGGAGCTGTTTTTT